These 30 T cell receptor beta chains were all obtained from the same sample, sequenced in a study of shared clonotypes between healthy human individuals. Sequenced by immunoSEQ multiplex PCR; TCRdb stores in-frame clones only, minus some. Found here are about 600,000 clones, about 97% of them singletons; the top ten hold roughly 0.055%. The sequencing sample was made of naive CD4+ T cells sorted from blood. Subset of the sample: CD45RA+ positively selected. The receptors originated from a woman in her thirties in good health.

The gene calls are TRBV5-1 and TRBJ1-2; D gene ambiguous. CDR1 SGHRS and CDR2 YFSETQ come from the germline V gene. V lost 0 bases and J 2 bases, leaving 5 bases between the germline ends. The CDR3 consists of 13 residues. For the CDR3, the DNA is TGCGCCAGCAGCTTGGTTCTGAACTATGGCTACACCTTC. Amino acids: CASSLVLNYGYTF.

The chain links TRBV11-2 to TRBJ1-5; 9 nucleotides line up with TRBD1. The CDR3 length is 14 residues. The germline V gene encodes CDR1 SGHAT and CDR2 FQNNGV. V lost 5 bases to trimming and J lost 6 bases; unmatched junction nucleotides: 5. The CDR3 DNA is TGTGCCAGCAGCGACGGGACAGGGAGTCAGCCCCAGCATTTT. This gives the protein CASSDGTGSQPQHF.

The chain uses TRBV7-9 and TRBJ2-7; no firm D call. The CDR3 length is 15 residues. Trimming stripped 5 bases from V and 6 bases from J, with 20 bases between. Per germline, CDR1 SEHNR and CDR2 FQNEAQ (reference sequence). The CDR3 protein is CASSGKPVGVREQYF. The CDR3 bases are TGTGCCAGCAGCGGAAAACCCGTGGGCGTACGCGAGCAGTACTTC. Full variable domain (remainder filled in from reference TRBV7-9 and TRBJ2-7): DTGVSQNPRHKITKRGQNVTFRCDPISEHNRLYWYRQTLGQGPEFLTYFQNEAQLEKSRLLSDRFSAERPKGSFSTLEIQRTEQGDSAMYLCASSGKPVGVREQYFGPGTRLTVT.

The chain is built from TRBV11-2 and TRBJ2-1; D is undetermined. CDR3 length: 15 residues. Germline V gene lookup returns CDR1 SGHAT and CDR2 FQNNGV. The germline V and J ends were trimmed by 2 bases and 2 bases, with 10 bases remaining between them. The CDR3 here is CASSLFQAAYNEQFF. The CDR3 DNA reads TGTGCCAGCAGCTTATTCCAGGCAGCCTACAATGAGCAGTTCTTC.

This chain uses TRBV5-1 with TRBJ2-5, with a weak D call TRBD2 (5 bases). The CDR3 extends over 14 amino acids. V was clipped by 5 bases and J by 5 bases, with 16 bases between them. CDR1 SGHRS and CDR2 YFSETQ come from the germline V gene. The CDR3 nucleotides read TGCGCCAGCAGGTGGGAGTTCAACACGGAGACCCAGTACTTC. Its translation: CASRWEFNTETQYF.

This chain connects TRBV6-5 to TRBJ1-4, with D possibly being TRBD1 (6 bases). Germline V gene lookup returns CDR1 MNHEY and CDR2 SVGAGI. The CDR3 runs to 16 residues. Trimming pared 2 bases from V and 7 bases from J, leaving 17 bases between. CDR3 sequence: CASSYGGAGGSEKLFF. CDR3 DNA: TGTGCCAGCAGTTACGGGGGGGCCGGCGGTTCTGAAAAACTGTTTTTT.

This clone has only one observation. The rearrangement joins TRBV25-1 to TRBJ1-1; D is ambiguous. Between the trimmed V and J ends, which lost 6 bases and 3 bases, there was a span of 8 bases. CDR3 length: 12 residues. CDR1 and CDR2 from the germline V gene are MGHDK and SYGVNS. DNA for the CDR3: TGTGCCAGCAGAGTCCGGGACACTGAAGCTTTCTTT. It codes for CASRVRDTEAFF.

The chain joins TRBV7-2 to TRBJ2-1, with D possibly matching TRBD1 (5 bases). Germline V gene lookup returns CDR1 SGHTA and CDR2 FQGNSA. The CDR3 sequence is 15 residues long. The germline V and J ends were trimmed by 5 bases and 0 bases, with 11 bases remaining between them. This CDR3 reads CASSRTQGSYNEQFF. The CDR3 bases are TGTGCCAGCAGCAGGACCCAGGGCTCCTACAATGAGCAGTTCTTC.

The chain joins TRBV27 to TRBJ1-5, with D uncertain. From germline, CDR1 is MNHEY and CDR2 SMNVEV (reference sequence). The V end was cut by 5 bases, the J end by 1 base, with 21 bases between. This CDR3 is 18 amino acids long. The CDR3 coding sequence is TGTGCCAGCAGTCCGATACCCCCGACCGAAGGGAGCAATCAGCCCCAGCATTTT. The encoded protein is CASSPIPPTEGSNQPQHF.

The CDR3 loop is CASSVQGALNTEAFF. The CDR3 region has the DNA TGTGCCAGCAGCGTACAGGGGGCGTTGAACACTGAAGCTTTCTTT. The chain couples TRBV7-8 to TRBJ1-1, with 9 positions matching TRBD1. The junction had 4 bases not matched to a gene; V was cut back by 5 bases and J by 0 bases. Germline CDR1 SGHVS, CDR2 FQNEAQ. This CDR3 spans 15 amino acids.

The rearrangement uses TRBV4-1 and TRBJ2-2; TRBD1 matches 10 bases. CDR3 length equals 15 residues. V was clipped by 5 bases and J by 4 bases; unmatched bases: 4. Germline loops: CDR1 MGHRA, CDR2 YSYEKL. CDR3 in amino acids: CASSKGQGGTGELFF. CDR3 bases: TGCGCCAGCAGCAAAGGACAGGGGGGCACCGGGGAGCTGTTTTTT.

Here the CDR3 DNA reads TGTGCCAGCAGCTTAGGGGGCCGGACTGAAGCTTTCTTT. It encodes CASSLGGRTEAFF. The V and J genes are TRBV7-8 and TRBJ1-1; D is possibly TRBD1 (5 bases). The CDR3 consists of 13 residues. Germline CDR1 is SGHVS and CDR2 is FQNEAQ. V lost 1 base and J lost 5, with 8 bases in between.

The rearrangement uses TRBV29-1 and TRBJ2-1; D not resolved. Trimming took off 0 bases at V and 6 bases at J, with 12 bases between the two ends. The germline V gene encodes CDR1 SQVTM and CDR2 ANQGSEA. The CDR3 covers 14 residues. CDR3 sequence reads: CSVEEASPRNEQFF. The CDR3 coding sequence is TGCAGCGTTGAAGAGGCCTCTCCTCGCAATGAGCAGTTCTTC.

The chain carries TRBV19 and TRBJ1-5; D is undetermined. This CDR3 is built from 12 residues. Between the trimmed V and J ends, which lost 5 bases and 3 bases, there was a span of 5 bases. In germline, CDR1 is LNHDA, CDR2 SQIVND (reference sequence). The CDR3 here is CASSAINQPQHF. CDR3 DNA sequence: TGTGCCAGTAGTGCGATCAATCAGCCCCAGCATTTT.

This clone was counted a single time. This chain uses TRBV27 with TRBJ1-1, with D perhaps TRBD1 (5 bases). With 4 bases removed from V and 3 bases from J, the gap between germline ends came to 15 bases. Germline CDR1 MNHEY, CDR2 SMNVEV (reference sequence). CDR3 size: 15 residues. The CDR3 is CASSSLGVGDTEAFF. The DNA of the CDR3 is TGTGCCAGCAGTTCCTTGGGGGTAGGGGACACTGAAGCTTTCTTT.

The DNA of the CDR3 is TGTGCCAGTAGTATGGAGAAGGCGGGAGGGCAAGAGACCCAGTACTTC. This encodes CASSMEKAGGQETQYF. The chain couples TRBV19 to TRBJ2-5; 9 nucleotides align to TRBD2. Per the germline V gene, CDR1 is LNHDA and CDR2 is SQIVND (reference sequence). The CDR3 loop spans 16 amino acids. V shed 3 bases, J shed 2 bases, and the junction held 7 bases outside the gene matches.

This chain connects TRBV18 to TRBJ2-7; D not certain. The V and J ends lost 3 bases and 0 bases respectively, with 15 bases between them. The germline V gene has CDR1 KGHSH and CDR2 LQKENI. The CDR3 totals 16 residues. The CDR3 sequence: CASSPGGQVGSYEQYF. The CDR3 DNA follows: TGTGCCAGCTCACCTGGTGGTCAGGTCGGCTCCTACGAGCAGTACTTC.

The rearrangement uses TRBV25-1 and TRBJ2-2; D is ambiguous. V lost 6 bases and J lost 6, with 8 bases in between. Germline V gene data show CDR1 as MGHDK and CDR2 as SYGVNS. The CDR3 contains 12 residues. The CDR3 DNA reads TGTGCCAGCAGCCGCAGCCCCGGGGAGCTGTTTTTT. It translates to CASSRSPGELFF.

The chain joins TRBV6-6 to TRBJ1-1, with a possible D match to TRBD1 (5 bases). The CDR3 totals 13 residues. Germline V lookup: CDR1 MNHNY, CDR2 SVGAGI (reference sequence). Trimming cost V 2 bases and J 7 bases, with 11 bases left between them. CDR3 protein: CASSYQGPHEAFF. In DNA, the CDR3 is TGTGCCAGCAGTTACCAGGGCCCACATGAAGCTTTCTTT.

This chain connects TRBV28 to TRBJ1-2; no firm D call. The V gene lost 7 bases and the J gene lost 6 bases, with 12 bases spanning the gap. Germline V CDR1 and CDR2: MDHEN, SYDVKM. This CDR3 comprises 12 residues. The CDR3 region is CASTTAGDGYTF. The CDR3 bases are TGTGCCAGCACTACCGCCGGAGATGGCTACACCTTC.

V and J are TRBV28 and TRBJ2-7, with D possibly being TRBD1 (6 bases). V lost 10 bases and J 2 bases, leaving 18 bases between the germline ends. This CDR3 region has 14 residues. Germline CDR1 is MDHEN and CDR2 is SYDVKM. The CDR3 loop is CAINSGAATYEQYF. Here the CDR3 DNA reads TGTGCCATCAACTCAGGGGCAGCAACCTACGAGCAGTACTTC. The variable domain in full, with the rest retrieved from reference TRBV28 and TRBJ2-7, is DVKVTQSSRYLVKRTGEKVFLECVQDMDHENMFWYRQDPGLGLRLIYFSYDVKMKEKGDIPEGYSVSREKKERFSLILESASTNQTSMYLCAINSGAATYEQYFGPGTRLTVT.

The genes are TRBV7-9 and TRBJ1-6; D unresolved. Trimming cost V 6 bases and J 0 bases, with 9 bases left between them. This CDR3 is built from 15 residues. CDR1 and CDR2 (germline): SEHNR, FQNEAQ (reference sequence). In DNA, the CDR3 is TGTGCCAGCAGTTCGGGCCGCTCCTATAATTCACCCCTCCACTTT. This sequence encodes CASSSGRSYNSPLHF.

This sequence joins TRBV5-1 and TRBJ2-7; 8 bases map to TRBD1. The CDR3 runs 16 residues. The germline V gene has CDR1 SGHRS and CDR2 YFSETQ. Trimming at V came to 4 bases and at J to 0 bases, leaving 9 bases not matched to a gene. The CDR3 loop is CASSPRQGWDSYEQYF. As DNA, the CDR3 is TGCGCCAGCAGCCCGCGACAGGGGTGGGACTCCTACGAGCAGTACTTC.

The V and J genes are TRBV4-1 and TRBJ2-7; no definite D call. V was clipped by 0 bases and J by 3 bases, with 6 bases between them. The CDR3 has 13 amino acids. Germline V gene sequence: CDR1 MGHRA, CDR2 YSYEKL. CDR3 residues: CASSQEHYYEQYF. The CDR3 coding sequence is TGCGCCAGCAGCCAAGAGCACTACTACGAGCAGTACTTC.

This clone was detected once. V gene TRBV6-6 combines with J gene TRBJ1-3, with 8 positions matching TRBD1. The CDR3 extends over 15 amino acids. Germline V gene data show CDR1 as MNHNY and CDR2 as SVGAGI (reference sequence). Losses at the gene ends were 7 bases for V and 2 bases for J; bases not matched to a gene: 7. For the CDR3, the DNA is TGTGCCAGCACTAAGACAGGGGATACTGGAAACACCATATATTTT. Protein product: CASTKTGDTGNTIYF.

In nucleotides, the CDR3 is TGTGCCAGCAGCTTTAGCGGGAGGGCAATAGGCGAGCAGTACTTC. Translated, it gives CASSFSGRAIGEQYF. The chain recombines TRBV27 with TRBJ2-7, with 11 bases fitting TRBD2. The CDR3 loop spans 15 amino acids. Germline V lookup: CDR1 MNHEY, CDR2 SMNVEV (reference sequence). With 6 bases clipped from V and 6 bases from J, the junction kept 10 bases outside the gene matches.

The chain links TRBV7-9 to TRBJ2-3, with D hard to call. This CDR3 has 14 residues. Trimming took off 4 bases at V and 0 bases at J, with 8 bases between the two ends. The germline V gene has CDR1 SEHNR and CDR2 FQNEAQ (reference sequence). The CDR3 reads CASSSLDSTDTQYF. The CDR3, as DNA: TGTGCCAGCAGCTCGCTGGACAGCACAGATACGCAGTATTTT.

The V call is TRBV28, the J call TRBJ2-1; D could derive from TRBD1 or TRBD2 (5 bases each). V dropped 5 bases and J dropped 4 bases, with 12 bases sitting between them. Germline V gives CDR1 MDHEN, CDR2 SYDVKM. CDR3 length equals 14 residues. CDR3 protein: CASSTGTRYNEQFF. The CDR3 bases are TGTGCCAGCAGTACCGGGACCCGATACAATGAGCAGTTCTTC.

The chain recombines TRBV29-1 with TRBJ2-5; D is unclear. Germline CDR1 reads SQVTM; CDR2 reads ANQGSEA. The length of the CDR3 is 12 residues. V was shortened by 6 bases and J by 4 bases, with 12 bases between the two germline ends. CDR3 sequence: CSVLPGSETQYF. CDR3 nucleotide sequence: TGCAGCGTGCTGCCGGGTTCAGAGACCCAGTACTTC.

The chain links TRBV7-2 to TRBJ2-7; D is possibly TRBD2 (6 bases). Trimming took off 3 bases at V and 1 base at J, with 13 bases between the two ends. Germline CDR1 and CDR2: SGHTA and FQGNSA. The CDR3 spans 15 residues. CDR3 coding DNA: TGTGCCAGCAGCTTCCTCACCGGGGGATCCTACGAGCAGTACTTC. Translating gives CASSFLTGGSYEQYF. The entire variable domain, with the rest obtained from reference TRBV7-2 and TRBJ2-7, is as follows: GAGVSQSPSNKVTEKGKDVELRCDPISGHTALYWYRQSLGQGLEFLIYFQGNSAPDKSGLPSDRFSAERTGGSVSTLTIQRTQQEDSAVYLCASSFLTGGSYEQYFGPGTRLTVT.